The entry that follows covers one T cell receptor (beta chain) sequence. The CDR3 loop spans 14 amino acids. Trimming left V 5 bases short and J 6 bases short, with 16 bases between. Germline V gives CDR1 MDHEN, CDR2 SYDVKM. Around 310 ng DNA, about 30,000 T cell genomes, went into unsorted PBMC replicate PCRs. Original analysis: Junction-only immunoSEQ sequences carried no quality scores, so filtering differed. The assay was immunoSEQ multiplex PCR, and TCRdb's table has in-frame clones only and misses some. Clone size and V and J calls were adopted from that table, with D and trimming inferred from the DNA. The sample includes roughly 480,000 clones, around 80% seen only once; the top ten take approximately 12%. The sample belongs to a study of shared clonotypes between healthy human individuals. In the study overall: The people who gave samples were a couple of women and a few men aged 18 to 49.

All donors qualified as healthy HIV-negative adults and had experienced no recent acute infections or vaccinations. The TCR originated in a woman in her thirties or forties in good health. Some clones in this sample may be carry-over from other donors' samples. Sequenced input: PBMCs. The chain links TRBV28 to TRBJ1-2; D may be TRBD1 (6 bases). In DNA form, the CDR3 reads TGTGCCAGCAGTCCCACAGGGTTCAGGGATGGCTACACCTTC. Its translation: CASSPTGFRDGYTF.